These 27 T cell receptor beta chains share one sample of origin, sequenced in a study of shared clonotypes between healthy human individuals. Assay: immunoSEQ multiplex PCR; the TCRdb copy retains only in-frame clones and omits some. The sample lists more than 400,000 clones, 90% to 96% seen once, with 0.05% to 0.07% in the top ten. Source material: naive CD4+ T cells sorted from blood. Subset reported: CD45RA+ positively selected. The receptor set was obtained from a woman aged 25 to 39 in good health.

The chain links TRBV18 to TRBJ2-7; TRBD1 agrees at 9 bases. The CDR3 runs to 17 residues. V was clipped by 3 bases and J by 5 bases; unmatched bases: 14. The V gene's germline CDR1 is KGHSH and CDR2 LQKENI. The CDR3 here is CASSPTGGWGSPHEQYF. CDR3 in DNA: TGTGCCAGCTCACCGACAGGGGGATGGGGGAGTCCCCACGAGCAGTACTTC.

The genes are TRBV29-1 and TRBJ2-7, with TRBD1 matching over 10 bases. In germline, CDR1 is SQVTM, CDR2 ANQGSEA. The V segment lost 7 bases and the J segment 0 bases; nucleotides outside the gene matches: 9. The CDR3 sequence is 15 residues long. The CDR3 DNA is TGCAGCGGTACCAGGACAGGGGGGGCCTCCTACGAGCAGTACTTC. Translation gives CSGTRTGGASYEQYF.

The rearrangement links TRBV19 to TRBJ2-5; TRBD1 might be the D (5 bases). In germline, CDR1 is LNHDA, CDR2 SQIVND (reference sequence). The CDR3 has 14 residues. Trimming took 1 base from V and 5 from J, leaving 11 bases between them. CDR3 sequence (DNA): TGTGCCAGTAGTATAGGGGGCGCATGGGAGACCCAGTACTTC. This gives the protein CASSIGGAWETQYF. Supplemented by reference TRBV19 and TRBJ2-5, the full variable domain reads DGGITQSPKYLFRKEGQNVTLSCEQNLNHDAMYWYRQDPGQGLRLIYYSQIVNDFQKGDIAEGYSVSREKKESFPLTVTSAQKNPTAFYLCASSIGGAWETQYFGPGTRLLVL.

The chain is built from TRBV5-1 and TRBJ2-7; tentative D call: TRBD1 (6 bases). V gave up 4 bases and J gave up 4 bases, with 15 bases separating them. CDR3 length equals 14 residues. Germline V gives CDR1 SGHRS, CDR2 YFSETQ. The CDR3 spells CASSPEQGLYEQYF. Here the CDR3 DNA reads TGCGCCAGCAGCCCGGAACAGGGCCTTTACGAGCAGTACTTC.

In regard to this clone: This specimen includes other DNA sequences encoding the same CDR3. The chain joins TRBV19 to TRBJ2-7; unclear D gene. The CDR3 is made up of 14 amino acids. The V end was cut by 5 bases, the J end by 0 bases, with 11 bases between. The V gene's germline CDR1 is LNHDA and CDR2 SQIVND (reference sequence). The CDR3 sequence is CASSPSTSSYEQYF. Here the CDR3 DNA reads TGTGCCAGTAGTCCATCGACAAGCTCCTACGAGCAGTACTTC.

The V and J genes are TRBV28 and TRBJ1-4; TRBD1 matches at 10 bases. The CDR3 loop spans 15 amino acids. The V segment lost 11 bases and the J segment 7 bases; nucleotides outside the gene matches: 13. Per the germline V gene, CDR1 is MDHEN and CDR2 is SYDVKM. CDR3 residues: CAGCPGTGVGEKLFF. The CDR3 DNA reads TGTGCCGGATGCCCTGGGACAGGGGTGGGTGAAAAACTGTTTTTT.

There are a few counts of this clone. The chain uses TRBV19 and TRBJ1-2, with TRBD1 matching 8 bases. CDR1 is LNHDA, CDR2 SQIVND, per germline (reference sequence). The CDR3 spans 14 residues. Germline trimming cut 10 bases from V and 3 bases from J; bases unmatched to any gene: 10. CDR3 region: CATGRADRDYGYTF. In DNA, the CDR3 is TGTGCCACGGGACGAGCGGACAGGGACTATGGCTACACCTTC.

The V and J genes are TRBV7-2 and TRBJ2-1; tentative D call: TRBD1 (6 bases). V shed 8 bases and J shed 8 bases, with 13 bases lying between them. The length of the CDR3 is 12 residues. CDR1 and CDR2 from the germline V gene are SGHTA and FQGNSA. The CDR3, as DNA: TGTGCCAGCGGGGGTTGGACAGATGAGCAGTTCTTC. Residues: CASGGWTDEQFF.

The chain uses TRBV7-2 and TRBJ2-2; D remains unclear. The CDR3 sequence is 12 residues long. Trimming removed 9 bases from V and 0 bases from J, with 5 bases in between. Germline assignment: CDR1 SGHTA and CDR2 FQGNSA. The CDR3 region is CARGSNTGELFF. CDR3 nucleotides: TGTGCCAGGGGGTCGAACACCGGGGAGCTGTTTTTT.

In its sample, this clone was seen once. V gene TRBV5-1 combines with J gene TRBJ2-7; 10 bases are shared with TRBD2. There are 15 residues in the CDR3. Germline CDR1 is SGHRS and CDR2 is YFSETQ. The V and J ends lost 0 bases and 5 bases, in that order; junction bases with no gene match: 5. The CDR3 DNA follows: TGCGCCAGCAGCTTGGTGGCTAGCGGGAGCAACGAGCAGTACTTC. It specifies CASSLVASGSNEQYF.

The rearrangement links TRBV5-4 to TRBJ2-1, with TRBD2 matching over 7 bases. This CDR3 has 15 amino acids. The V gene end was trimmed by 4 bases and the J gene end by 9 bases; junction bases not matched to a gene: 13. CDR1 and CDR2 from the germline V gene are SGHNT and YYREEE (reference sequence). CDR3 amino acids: CASSITGTTRVEQFF. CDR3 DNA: TGTGCCAGCAGCATCACCGGGACTACACGTGTTGAGCAGTTCTTC. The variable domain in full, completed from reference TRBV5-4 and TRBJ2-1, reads ETGVTQSPTHLIKTRGQQVTLRCSSQSGHNTVSWYQQALGQGPQFIFQYYREEENGRGNFPPRFSGLQFPNYSSELNVNALELDDSALYLCASSITGTTRVEQFFGPGTRLTVL.

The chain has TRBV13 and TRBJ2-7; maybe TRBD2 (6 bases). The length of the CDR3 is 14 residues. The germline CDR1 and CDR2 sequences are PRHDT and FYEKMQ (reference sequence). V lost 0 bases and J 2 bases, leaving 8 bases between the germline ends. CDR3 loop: CASSLGTSAYEQYF. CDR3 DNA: TGTGCCAGCAGCTTAGGGACTAGTGCCTACGAGCAGTACTTC.

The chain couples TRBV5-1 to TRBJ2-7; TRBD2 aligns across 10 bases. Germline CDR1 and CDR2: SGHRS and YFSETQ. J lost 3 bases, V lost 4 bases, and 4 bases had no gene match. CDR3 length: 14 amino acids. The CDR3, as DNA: TGCGCCAGCAGCACCGTAGCGGGAGGCTACGAGCAGTACTTC. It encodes CASSTVAGGYEQYF.

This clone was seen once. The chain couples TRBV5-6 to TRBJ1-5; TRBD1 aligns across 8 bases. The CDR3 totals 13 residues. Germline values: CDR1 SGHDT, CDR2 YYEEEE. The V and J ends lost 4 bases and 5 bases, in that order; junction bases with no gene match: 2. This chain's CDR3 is CASSATGDQPQHF. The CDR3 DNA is TGTGCCAGCAGCGCGACAGGGGATCAGCCCCAGCATTTT.

The CDR3 sequence: CASSLAGTYNEQFF. As DNA, the CDR3 is TGTGCCAGCTCACTAGCGGGCACGTACAATGAGCAGTTCTTC. The chain is built from TRBV18 and TRBJ2-1; 7 bases map to TRBD2. In germline, CDR1 is KGHSH, CDR2 LQKENI. V was pared by 4 bases and J by 4 bases, with 4 bases of the junction left unmatched. This CDR3 comprises 14 residues.

This chain's CDR3 is CASSKVAGVRDQPQHF. The CDR3 DNA is TGTGCCAGCAGCAAAGTAGCAGGGGTCAGGGATCAGCCCCAGCATTTT. The rearrangement links TRBV21-1 to TRBJ1-5; the table names TRBD1, a call not compared with the DNA. TRBV21-1 is classified as a pseudogene. The CDR3 is 16 residues long.

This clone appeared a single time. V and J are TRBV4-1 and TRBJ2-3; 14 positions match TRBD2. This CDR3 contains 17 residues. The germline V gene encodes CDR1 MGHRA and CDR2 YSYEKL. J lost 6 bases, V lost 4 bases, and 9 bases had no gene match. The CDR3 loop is CASSRGLAGAVLDTQYF. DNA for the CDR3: TGCGCCAGCAGCCGGGGACTAGCGGGAGCCGTCTTGGATACGCAGTATTTT.

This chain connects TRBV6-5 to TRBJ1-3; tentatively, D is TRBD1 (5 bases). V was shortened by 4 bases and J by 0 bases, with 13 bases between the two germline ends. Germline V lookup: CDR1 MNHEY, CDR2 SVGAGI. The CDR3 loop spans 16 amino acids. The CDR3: CASSSPGGSSGNTIYF. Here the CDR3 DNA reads TGTGCCAGCAGTTCCCCCGGGGGAAGCTCTGGAAACACCATATATTTT.

The CDR3 loop reads CSVRAGLHSYEQYF. The CDR3, as DNA: TGCAGCGTCCGAGCGGGGCTCCACTCCTACGAGCAGTACTTC. The chain couples TRBV29-1 to TRBJ2-7; 7 nucleotides align to TRBD2. The CDR3 has 14 residues. V shed 6 bases and J 0 bases; nucleotides not matched to a gene: 8. Per the germline V gene, CDR1 is SQVTM and CDR2 is ANQGSEA.

The CDR3: CASSPRPGTDFSGANVLTF. CDR3 sequence (DNA): TGTGCCAGCTCACCACGCCCTGGGACAGATTTCTCTGGGGCCAACGTCCTGACTTTC. The chain couples TRBV18 to TRBJ2-6, with 7 nucleotides matching TRBD1. Germline CDR1 and CDR2: KGHSH and LQKENI. The V and J ends lost 1 base and 0 bases, in that order; junction bases with no gene match: 9. The CDR3 is 19 residues long.

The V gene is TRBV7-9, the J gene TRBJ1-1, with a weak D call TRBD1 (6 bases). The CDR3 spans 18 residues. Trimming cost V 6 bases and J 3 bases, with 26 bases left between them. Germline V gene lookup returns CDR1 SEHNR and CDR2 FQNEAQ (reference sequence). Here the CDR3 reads CASSSRTGFEGVHTEAFF. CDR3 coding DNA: TGTGCCAGCAGTTCTAGAACAGGGTTTGAGGGAGTGCACACTGAAGCTTTCTTT. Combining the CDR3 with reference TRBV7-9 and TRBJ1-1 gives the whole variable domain DTGVSQNPRHKITKRGQNVTFRCDPISEHNRLYWYRQTLGQGPEFLTYFQNEAQLEKSRLLSDRFSAERPKGSFSTLEIQRTEQGDSAMYLCASSSRTGFEGVHTEAFFGQGTRLTVV.

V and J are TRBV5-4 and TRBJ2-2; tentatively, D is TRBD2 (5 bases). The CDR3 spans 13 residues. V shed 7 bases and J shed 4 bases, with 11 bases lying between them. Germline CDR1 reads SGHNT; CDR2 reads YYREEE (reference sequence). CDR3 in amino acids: CASHFGSTGELFF. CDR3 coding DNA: TGTGCCAGCCATTTTGGGAGCACCGGGGAGCTGTTTTTT.

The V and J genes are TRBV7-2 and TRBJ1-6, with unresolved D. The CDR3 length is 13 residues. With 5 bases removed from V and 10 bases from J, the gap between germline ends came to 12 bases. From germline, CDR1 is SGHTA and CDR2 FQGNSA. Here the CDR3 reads CASSPRPLSPLHF. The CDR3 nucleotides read TGTGCCAGCAGCCCCCGCCCCCTATCACCCCTCCACTTT.

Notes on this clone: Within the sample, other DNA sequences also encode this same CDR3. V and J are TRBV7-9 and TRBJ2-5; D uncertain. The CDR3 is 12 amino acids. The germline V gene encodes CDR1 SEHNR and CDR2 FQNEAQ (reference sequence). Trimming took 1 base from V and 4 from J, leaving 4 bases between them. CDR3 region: CASSLVLETQYF. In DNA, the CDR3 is TGTGCCAGCAGCTTAGTGTTAGAGACCCAGTACTTC.

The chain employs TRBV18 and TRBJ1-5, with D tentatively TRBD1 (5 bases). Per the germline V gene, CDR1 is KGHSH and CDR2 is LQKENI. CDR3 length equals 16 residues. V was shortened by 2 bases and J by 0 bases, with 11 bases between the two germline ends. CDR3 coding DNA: TGTGCCAGCTCACCATCGACAGTCTATAGCAATCAGCCCCAGCATTTT. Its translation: CASSPSTVYSNQPQHF.

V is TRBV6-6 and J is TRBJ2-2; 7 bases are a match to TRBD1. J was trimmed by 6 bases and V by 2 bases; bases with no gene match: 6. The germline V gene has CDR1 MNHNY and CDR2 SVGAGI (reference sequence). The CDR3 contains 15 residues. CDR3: CASSYQTGLAGELFF. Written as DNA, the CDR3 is TGTGCCAGCAGTTACCAGACAGGGTTAGCCGGGGAGCTGTTTTTT.

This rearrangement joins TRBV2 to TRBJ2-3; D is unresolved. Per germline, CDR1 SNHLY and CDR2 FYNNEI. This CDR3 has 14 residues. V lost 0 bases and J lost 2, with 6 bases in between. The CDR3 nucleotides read TGTGCCAGCAGTGAAGCTCTTTACACAGATACGCAGTATTTT. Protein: CASSEALYTDTQYF.